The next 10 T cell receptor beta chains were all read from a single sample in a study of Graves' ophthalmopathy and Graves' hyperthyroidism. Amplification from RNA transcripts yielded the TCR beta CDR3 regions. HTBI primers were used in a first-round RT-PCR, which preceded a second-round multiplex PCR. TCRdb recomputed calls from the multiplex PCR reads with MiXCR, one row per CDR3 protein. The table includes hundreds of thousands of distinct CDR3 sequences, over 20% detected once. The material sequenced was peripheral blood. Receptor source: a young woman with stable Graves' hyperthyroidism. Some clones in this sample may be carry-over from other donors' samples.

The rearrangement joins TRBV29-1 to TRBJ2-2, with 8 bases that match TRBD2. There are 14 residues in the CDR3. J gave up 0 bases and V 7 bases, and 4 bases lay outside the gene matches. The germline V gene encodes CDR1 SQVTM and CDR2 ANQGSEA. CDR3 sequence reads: CSAGRGANTGELFF. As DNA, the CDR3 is TGCAGCGCAGGGCGGGGGGCGAACACCGGGGAGCTGTTTTTT.

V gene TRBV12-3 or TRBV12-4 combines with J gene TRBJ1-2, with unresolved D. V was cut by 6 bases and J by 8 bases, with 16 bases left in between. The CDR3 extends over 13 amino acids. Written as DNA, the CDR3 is TGTGCCAGCAGAACCTCGAACGGGTTGGGCTACACCTTC. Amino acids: CASRTSNGLGYTF.

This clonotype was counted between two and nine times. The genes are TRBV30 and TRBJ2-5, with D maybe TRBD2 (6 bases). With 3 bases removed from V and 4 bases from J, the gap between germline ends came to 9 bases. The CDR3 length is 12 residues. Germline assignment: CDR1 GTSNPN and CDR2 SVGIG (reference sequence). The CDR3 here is CAWSAGTETQYF. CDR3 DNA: TGTGCCTGGAGCGCGGGGACAGAGACCCAGTACTTC.

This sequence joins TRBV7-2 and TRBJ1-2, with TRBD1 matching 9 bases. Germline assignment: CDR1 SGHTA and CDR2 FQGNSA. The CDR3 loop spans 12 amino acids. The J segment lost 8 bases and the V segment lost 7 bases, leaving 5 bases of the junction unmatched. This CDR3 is CASIGTGTGYTF. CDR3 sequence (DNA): TGTGCCAGCATCGGGACAGGGACCGGCTACACCTTC.

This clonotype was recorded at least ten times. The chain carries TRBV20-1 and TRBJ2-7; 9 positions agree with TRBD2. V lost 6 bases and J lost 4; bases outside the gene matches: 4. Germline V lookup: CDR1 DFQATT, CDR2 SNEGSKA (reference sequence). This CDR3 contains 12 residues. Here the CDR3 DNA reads TGCAGTGCAGGGACTAGCAGATACGAGCAGTACTTC. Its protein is CSAGTSRYEQYF.

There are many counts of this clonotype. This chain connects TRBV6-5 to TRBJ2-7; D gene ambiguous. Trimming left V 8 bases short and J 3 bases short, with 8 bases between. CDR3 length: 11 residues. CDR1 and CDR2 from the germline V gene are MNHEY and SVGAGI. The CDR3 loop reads CASGSNYEQYF. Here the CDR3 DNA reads TGTGCCAGCGGGTCCAACTACGAGCAGTACTTC.

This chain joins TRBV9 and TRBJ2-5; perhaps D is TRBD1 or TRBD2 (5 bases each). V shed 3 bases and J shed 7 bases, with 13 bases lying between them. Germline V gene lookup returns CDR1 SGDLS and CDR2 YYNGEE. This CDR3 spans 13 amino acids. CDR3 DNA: TGTGCCAGCAGCGGCCCAACAGGAGGGACCCAGTACTTC. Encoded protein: CASSGPTGGTQYF.

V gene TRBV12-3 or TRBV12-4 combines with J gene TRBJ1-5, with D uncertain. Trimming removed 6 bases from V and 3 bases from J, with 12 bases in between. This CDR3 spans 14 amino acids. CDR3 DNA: TGTGCCAGCAGAGGGAGGTTGGACAATCAGCCCCAGCATTTT. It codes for CASRGRLDNQPQHF.

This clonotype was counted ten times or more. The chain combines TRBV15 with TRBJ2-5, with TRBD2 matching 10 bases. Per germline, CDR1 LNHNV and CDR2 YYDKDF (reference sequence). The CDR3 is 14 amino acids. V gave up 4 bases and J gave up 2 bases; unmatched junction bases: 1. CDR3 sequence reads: CATSIAGGQETQYF. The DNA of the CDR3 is TGTGCCACCAGCATAGCGGGGGGTCAAGAGACCCAGTACTTC.

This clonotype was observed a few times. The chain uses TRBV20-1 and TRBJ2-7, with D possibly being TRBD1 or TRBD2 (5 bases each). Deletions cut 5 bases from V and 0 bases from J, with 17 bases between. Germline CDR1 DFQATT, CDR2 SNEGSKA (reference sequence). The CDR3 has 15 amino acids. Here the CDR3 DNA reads TGCAGTGCTCCCACGGGACCGCGAAGCTCCTACGAGCAGTACTTC. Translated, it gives CSAPTGPRSSYEQYF.